The clone carrying this T cell receptor beta chain was counted at least ten times. This CDR3 is 13 amino acids long. Germline V gives CDR1 SGHRS, CDR2 YFSETQ. Deletions cut 1 base from V and 1 base from J, with 5 bases between. This record belongs to a study of CD8 T cells in ankylosing spondylitis. With molecular barcodes, quantitative 5'-RACE was used to make the TCR beta libraries. TCRdb re-called the 5' RACE reads with MiXCR, one entry per CDR3 protein. The table includes roughly 150,000 distinct CDR3 sequences, about 7% detected once. The chain carries TRBV5-1 and TRBJ2-5; D is undetermined. Sequenced: blood, either unsorted or a sorted T cell fraction (not recorded which). The TCR was taken from a female donor with ankylosing spondylitis or in good health (not recorded which). Written as DNA, the CDR3 is TGCGCCAGCAGCTTGTCAGTCCAAGAGACCCAGTACTTC. Translated, it gives CASSLSVQETQYF.